This T cell receptor beta chain was retrieved from a study of blood T cell repertoires in COVID-19. Data came from immunoSEQ multiplex PCR; TCRdb stores just in-frame clones and leaves some out. The sample holds under 130,000 clones; approximately 80% are singletons and the top ten take under 40%. Germline CDR1 reads SEHNR; CDR2 reads FQNEAQ (reference sequence). V was cut by 2 bases and J by 5 bases, with 10 bases left in between. This CDR3 region has 15 residues. The sample holds a few counts of this clone. This TCR was recovered from an older man with acute or convalescent COVID-19. V and J are TRBV7-9 and TRBJ1-6; D is perhaps TRBD1 (6 bases). Material for sequencing was peripheral blood. The CDR3 region is CASSLMGAHNSPLHF. Here the CDR3 DNA reads TGTGCCAGCAGCTTAATGGGGGCGCATAATTCACCCCTCCACTTT.